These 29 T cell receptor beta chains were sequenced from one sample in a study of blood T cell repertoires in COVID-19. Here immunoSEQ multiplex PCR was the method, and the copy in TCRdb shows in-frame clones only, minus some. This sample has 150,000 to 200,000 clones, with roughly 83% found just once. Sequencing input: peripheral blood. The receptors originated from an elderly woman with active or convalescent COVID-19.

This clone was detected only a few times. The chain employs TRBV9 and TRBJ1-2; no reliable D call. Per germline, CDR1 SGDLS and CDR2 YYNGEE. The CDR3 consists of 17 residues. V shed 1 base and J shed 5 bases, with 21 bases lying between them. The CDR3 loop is CASSVYAEPNPKYGYTF. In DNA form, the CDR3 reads TGTGCCAGCAGCGTATACGCTGAGCCGAATCCGAAATATGGCTACACCTTC.

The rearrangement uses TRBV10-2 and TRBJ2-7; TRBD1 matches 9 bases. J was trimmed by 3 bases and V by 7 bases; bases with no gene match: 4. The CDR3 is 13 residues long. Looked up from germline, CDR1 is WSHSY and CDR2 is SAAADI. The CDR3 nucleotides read TGCGCCAGCACCAGGACAGGGGTCTACGAGCAGTACTTC. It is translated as CASTRTGVYEQYF.

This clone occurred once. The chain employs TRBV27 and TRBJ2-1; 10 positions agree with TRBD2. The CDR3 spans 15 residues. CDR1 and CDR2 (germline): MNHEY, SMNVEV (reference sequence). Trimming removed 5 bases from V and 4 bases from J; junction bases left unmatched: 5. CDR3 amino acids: CASSQLAGNYNEQFF. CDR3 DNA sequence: TGTGCCAGCAGTCAACTAGCGGGGAATTACAATGAGCAGTTCTTC.

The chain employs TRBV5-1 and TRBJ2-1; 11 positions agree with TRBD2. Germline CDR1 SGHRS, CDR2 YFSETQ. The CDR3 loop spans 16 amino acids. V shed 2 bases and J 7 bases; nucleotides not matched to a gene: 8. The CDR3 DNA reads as TGCGCCAGCAGCTTTACCGGGACTAGCGGCCAAAATGAGCAGTTCTTC. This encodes CASSFTGTSGQNEQFF.

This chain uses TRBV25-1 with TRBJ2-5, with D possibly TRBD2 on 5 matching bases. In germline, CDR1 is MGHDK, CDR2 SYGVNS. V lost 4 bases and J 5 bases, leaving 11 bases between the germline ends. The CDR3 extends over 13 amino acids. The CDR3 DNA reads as TGTGCCAGCAGTGCGACCCGGAGGGAGACCCAGTACTTC. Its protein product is CASSATRRETQYF.

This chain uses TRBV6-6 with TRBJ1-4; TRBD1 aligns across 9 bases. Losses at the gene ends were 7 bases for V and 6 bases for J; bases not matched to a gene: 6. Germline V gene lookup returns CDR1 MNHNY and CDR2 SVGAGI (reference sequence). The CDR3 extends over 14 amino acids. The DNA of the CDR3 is TGTGCCAGCAATTTACAGGGGGCAGATGAAAAACTGTTTTTT. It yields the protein CASNLQGADEKLFF.

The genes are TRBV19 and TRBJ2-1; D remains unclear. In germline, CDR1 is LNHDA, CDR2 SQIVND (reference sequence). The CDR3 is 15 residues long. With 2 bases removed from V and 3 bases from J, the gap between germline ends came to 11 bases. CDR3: CASSINTAVYNEQFF. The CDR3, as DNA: TGTGCCAGTAGTATAAATACGGCGGTCTACAATGAGCAGTTCTTC.

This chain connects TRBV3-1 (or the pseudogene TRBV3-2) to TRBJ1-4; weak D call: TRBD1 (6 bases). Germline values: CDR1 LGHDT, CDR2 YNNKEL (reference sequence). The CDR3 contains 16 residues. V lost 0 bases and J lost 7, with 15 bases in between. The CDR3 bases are TGTGCCAGCAGCCAAGATGGGGGCCCTGGGAGTGAAAAACTGTTTTTT. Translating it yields CASSQDGGPGSEKLFF.

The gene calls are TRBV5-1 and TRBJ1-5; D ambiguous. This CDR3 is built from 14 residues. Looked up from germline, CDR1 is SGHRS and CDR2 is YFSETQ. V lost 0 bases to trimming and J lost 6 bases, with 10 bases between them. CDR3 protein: CASSLDPTGQPQHF. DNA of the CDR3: TGCGCCAGCAGCTTGGACCCCACGGGTCAGCCCCAGCATTTT.

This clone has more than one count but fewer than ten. This CDR3 reads CSARGQDEQYF. The CDR3 DNA sequence: TGCAGTGCTAGGGGACAGGACGAGCAGTACTTC. The rearrangement uses TRBV20-1 and TRBJ2-7, with TRBD1 matching over 8 bases. Germline V gene sequence: CDR1 DFQATT, CDR2 SNEGSKA (reference sequence). V dropped 3 bases and J dropped 5; count of bases not matched to a gene: 0. The CDR3 is 11 residues long.

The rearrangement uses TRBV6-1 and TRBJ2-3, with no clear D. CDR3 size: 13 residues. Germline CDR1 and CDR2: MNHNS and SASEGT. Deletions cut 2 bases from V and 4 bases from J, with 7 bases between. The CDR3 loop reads CASSENYPDTQYF. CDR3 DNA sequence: TGTGCCAGCAGTGAAAACTACCCAGATACGCAGTATTTT.

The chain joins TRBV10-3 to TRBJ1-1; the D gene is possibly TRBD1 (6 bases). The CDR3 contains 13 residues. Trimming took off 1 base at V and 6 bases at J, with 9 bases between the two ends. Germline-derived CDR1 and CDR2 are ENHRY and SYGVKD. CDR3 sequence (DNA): TGTGCCATCAGTGAGTTAGGGGGACCTGAAGCTTTCTTT. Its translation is CAISELGGPEAFF.

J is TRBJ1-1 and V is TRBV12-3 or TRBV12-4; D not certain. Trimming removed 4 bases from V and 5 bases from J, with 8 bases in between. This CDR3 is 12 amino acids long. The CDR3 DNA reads TGTGCCAGCAGTTCCATCGGGACTGAAGCTTTCTTT. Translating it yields CASSSIGTEAFF.

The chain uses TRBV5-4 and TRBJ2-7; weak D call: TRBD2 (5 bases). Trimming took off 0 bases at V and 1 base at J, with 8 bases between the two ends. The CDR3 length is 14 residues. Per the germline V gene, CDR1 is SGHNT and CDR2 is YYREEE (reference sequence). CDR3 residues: CASSLDSASYEQYF. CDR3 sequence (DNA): TGTGCCAGCAGCTTGGATAGCGCGTCCTACGAGCAGTACTTC.

CDR3 nucleotide sequence: TGTGCCAGCAGCTTGGCGTTTGGGGAGCTGTTTTTT. Amino acids: CASSLAFGELFF. The gene calls are TRBV5-6 and TRBJ2-2; no reliable D call. CDR1 and CDR2 (germline): SGHDT, YYEEEE. This CDR3 region has 12 residues. Trimming left V 0 bases short and J 8 bases short, with 5 bases between. Filled out from reference TRBV5-6 and TRBJ2-2, the complete variable domain reads DAGVTQSPTHLIKTRGQQVTLRCSPKSGHDTVSWYQQALGQGPQFIFQYYEEEERQRGNFPDRFSGHQFPNYSSELNVNALLLGDSALYLCASSLAFGELFFGEGSRLTVL.

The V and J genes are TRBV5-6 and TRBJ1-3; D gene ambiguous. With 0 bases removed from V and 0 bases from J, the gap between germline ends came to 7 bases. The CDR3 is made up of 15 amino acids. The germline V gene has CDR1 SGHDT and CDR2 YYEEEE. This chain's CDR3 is CASSLGVSSGNTIYF. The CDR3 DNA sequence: TGTGCCAGCAGCTTGGGTGTGAGCTCTGGAAACACCATATATTTT.

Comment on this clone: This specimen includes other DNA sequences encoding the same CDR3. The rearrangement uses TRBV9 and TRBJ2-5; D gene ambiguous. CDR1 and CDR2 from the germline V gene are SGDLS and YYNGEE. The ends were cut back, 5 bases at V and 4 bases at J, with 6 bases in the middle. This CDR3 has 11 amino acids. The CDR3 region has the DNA TGTGCCAGCAGTCGCGGAGAGACCCAGTACTTC. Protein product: CASSRGETQYF.

The CDR3 reads CAVPNRGSSGYTF. CDR3 in DNA: TGTGCCGTCCCAAACAGGGGAAGTTCAGGCTACACCTTC. This chain joins TRBV28 and TRBJ1-2; 7 positions match TRBD1. There are 13 residues in the CDR3. CDR1 is MDHEN and CDR2 is SYDVKM in the germline V gene. With 11 bases clipped from V and 8 bases from J, the junction kept 14 bases outside the gene matches.

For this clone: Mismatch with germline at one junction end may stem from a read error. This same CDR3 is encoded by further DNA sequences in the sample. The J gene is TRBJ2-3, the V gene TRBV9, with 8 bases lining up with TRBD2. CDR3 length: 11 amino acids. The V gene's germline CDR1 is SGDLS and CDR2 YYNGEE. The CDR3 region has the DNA TGCGCCAGCAGCGGGGGAGGTACGCAGTATTTT. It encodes CASSGGGTQYF.

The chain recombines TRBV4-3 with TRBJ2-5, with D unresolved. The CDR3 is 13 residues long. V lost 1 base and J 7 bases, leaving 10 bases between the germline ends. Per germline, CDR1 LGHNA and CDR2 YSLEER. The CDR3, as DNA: TGCGCCAGCAGCCAAGGAAGAGGTGGGACCCAGTACTTC. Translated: CASSQGRGGTQYF.

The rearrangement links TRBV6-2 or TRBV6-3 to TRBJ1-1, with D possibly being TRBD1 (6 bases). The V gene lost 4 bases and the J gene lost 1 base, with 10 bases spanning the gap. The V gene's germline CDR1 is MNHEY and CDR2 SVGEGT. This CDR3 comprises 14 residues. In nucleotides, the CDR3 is TGTGCCAGCAGTTTTTCAGGGGCGAACACTGAAGCTTTCTTT. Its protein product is CASSFSGANTEAFF.

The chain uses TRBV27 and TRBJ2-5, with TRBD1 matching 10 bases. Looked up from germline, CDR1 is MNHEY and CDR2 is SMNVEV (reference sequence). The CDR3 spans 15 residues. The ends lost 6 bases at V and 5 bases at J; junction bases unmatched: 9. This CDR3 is CASSQTGGAYETQYF. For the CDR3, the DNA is TGTGCCAGCAGCCAGACAGGGGGCGCGTATGAGACCCAGTACTTC.

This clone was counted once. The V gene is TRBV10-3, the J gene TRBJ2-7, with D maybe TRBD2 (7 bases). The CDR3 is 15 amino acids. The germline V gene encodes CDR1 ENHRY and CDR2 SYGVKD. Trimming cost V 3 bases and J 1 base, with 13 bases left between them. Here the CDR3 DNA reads TGTGCCATCAGTGATGGAGGGGGGGGGTCCTACGAGCAGTACTTC. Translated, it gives CAISDGGGGSYEQYF.

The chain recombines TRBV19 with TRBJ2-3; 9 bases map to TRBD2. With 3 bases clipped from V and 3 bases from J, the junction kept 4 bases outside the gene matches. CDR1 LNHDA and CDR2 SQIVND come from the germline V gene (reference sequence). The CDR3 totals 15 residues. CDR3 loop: CASSIWTSDTDTQYF. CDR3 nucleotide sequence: TGTGCCAGTAGTATCTGGACTAGCGATACAGATACGCAGTATTTT. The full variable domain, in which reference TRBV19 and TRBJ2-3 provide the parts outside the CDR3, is DGGITQSPKYLFRKEGQNVTLSCEQNLNHDAMYWYRQDPGQGLRLIYYSQIVNDFQKGDIAEGYSVSREKKESFPLTVTSAQKNPTAFYLCASSIWTSDTDTQYFGPGTRLTVL.

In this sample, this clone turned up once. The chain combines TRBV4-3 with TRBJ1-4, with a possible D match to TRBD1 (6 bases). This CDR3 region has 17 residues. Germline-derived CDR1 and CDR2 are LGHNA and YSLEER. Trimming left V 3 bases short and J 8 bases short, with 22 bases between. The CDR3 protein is CASSQKTSGQRREKLFF. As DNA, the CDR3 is TGCGCCAGCAGCCAGAAAACCTCCGGACAGAGGAGGGAAAAACTGTTTTTT.

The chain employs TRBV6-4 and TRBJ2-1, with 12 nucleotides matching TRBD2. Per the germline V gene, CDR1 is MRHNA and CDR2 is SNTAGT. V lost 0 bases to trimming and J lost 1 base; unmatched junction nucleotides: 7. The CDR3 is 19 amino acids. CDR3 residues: CASSDSNLAGGRSYNEQFF. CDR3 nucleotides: TGTGCCAGCAGTGACTCGAATCTAGCGGGGGGGCGTTCCTACAATGAGCAGTTCTTC.

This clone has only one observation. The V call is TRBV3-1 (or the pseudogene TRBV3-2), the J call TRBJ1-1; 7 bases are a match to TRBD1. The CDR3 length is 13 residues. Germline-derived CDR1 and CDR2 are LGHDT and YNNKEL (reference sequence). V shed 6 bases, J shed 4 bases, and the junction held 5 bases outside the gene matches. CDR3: CASSRTGSTEAFF. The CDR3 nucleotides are TGTGCCAGCAGTCGGACAGGATCCACTGAAGCTTTCTTT.

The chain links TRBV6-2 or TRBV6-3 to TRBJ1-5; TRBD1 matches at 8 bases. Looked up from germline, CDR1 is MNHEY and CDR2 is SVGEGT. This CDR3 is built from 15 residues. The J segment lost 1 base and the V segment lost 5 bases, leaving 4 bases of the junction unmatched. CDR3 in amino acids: CASSQDRVSNQPQHF. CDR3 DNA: TGTGCCAGCAGTCAGGACAGGGTAAGCAATCAGCCCCAGCATTTT.

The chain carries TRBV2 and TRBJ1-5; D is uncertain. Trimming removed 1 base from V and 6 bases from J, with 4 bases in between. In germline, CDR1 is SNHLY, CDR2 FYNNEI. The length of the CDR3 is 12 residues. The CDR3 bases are TGTGCCAGCAGTGAAGGGGCTCAGCCCCAGCATTTT. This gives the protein CASSEGAQPQHF.